The T cell receptor (beta chain) described here comes from a study of response to subunit inactivated influenza vaccine. In TCRdb, the RT-PCR reads were re-called with MiXCR into one record per CDR3 protein. The sample records hundreds of thousands of distinct CDR3 sequences, approximately 24% being singletons. Overall study results and limits: Every seasonal influenza vaccination brings in few new T cells, the authors suggested.

This clonotype was detected only a few times. Antigen unknown. The CDR3 has 13 amino acids. Germline V lookup: CDR1 SGHDT, CDR2 YYEEEE. Deletions cut 0 bases from V and 8 bases from J, with 9 bases between. This sequence originates from a man between 50 and 59 years old who received an inactivated influenza vaccine. This material consisted of CD4+ T cells sorted from PBMCs, taken 4 to 6 days after vaccination. The chain uses TRBV5-6 and TRBJ2-1, with D hard to call. The DNA for the CDR3 is TGTGCCAGCAGCTTGGTCCAAGGTTATGAGCAGTTCTTC. It encodes CASSLVQGYEQFF.